This entry is about one T cell receptor (beta chain). The target antigen is unknown. Each patient relapsed following autologous stem cell transplantation, and prior brentuximab vedotin exposure differed. This CDR3 is built from 14 residues. CDR1 and CDR2 (germline): MNHEY, SVGAGI. V shed 2 bases and J shed 8 bases, with 15 bases lying between them. The sample comes from a study of PD-1 blockade in classical Hodgkin lymphoma. On the study more broadly: The study gave patients nivolumab 3 mg/kg intravenously every 2 weeks.

The protocol was immunoSEQ multiplex PCR, while the TCRdb copy is restricted to in-frame clones and leaves out a portion. The data contain just over 14,000 clones, 80% to 90% of them seen just once; the ten biggest clones take up approximately 25%. Findings and limits, study-wide: Why the repertoires differ is still unclear, perhaps disease activity or prior therapy. There was a significant rise in CD4+ TCR diversity by C4D1, with no such rise for CD8+. For complete responders, baseline diversity was comparable to that of newly diagnosed patients.

The clonotype originates from a human donor with classical Hodgkin lymphoma. The rearrangement joins TRBV6-5 to TRBJ1-1; no definite D call. Sequenced here: peripheral blood mononuclear cells (PBMCs), sampled before the second cycle of nivolumab. CDR3 nucleotides: TGTGCCAGCAGTTACGACCCCCCCGTGAAAGAAGCTTTCTTT. Translating it yields CASSYDPPVKEAFF.